This TCR beta chain was sequenced during a study of blood T cell repertoires in COVID-19. Generated by immunoSEQ multiplex PCR, the TCRdb table keeps only in-frame clones and is missing some. The sample holds approximately 140,000 clones, approximately 88% seen once. V lost 1 base, J lost 7 bases, and 10 bases stayed unmatched. This CDR3 has 16 amino acids. Germline CDR1 MNHEY, CDR2 SMNVEV (reference sequence). This sequence joins TRBV27 and TRBJ2-1; 7 positions agree with TRBD2. Sequencing was carried out using peripheral blood. This TCR was sampled from a man between 65 and 85 years old with acute or convalescent COVID-19. CDR3 DNA: TGTGCCAGCAGTTTATTGGGGGGGTCCCCGAGTAATGAGCAGTTCTTC. This encodes CASSLLGGSPSNEQFF.